In this sample, the clone carrying this TCR beta chain turned up once. The antigen is unknown. This record belongs to a study of shared clonotypes between healthy human individuals. Study outcomes and limitations: Lower generation probabilities were found for non-shared clonotypes than for those shared by all four donors. For naive CD4 cells, approximately 4.8% of clonotypes were shared across a handful of donors. Sharing of clonotypes among donors was expected to vary with sequencing depth.

Some 29,000 T cell genomes (around 200 ng DNA) went into each sorted-subset replicate. The method was immunoSEQ multiplex PCR; TCRdb's version includes in-frame clones alone and lacks a portion of them. Of about 600,000 clones detected, 95% to 96% appear once; the ten largest clones hold roughly 0.1%. Germline V CDR1 and CDR2: SEHNR, FQNEAQ (reference sequence). This CDR3 region has 17 residues. Losses at the gene ends were 5 bases for V and 7 bases for J; bases not matched to a gene: 13. CD45RO-negative cells were positively selected for CCR7, leaving out terminally differentiated effector memory CD45RA+ cells.

The origin of this receptor is a woman in her 30s in good health. Material for sequencing was naive CD8+ T cells sorted from blood. V usage is TRBV7-9 and J usage is TRBJ2-1, with 11 bases lining up with TRBD2. For the CDR3, the DNA is TGTGCCAGCAGCCCCGGTGTAGCGGGAGGGTACGGTAATGAGCAGTTCTTC. Amino acid sequence: CASSPGVAGGYGNEQFF.